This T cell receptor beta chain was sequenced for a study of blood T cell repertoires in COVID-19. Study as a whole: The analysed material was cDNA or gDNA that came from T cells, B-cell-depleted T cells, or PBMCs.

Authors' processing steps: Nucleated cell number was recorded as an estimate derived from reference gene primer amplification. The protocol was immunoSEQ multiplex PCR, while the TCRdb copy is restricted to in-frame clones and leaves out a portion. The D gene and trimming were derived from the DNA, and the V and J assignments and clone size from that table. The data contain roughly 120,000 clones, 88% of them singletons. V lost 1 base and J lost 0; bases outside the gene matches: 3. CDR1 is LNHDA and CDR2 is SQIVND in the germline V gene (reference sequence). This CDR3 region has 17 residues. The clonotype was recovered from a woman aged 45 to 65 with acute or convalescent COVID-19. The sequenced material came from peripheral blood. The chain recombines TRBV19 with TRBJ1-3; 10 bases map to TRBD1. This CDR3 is CASSIGGQGPSGNTIYF. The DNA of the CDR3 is TGTGCCAGTAGTATAGGGGGACAGGGGCCCTCTGGAAACACCATATATTTT.